The rows below give T cell receptor beta chains drawn from one sample of a study of cytomegalovirus exposure and HLA in healthy donors. Profiling relied on immunoSEQ multiplex PCR, and the TCRdb table lists in-frame clones only, not all of them. Here the sample spans about 140,000 clones, roughly 80% being singletons. Sample: PBMCs. The receptor source for this set is a man aged 35 to 55 in good health and CMV-seronegative. Both conserved end residues are trimmed from each CDR3.

cdr3_length: 10
v_call: TRBV30
cdr3_aa: AWTPQGTEQY

cdr3_length: 14
v_call: TRBV29-1
cdr3_aa: SVDDSTGGFGNTIY

cdr3_length: 13
v_call: TRBV5-6
cdr3_aa: ASSLTGRGAGELF

cdr3_length: 14
v_call: TRBV27
cdr3_aa: ASRSDLSSYNSPLH

cdr3_length: 10
v_call: TRBV5-4
cdr3_aa: ASGGGRNEQY

cdr3_length: 15
v_call: TRBV7-9
cdr3_aa: ASSSSGQVHSNQPQH

cdr3_length: 16
v_call: TRBV5-1
cdr3_aa: ASSLDRTDVGTRETQY

cdr3_length: 12
v_call: TRBV29-1
cdr3_aa: SVVWGASNQPQH

cdr3_length: 13
v_call: TRBV14
cdr3_aa: ASSQSGTGVYEQY

cdr3_length: 13
v_call: TRBV9
cdr3_aa: ASSVVTGNPSEAF

cdr3_length: 15
v_call: TRBV18
cdr3_aa: ASSPPRGGGMNTEAF

cdr3_length: 13
v_call: TRBV5-6
cdr3_aa: ASSAGTGMFDEQY

cdr3_length: 11
v_call: TRBV29-1
cdr3_aa: SVRWGVGETQY

cdr3_length: 13
v_call: TRBV4-3
cdr3_aa: ASSQGTGSYNEQF

cdr3_length: 13
v_call: TRBV5-1
cdr3_aa: ASSLGQGGNQPQH

cdr3_length: 14
v_call: TRBV28
cdr3_aa: ASSPAGQRSGNTIY

cdr3_length: 14
v_call: TRBV7-2
cdr3_aa: ASSKIAGGITDTQY

cdr3_length: 15
v_call: TRBV7-3
cdr3_aa: ASSQLGLPSSTDTQY

cdr3_length: 10
v_call: TRBV11-1
cdr3_aa: ASSLRSGGQF

cdr3_length: 14
v_call: TRBV5-1
cdr3_aa: ASSREAGTPSNEQF

cdr3_length: 14
v_call: TRBV2
cdr3_aa: ASSEGLGGGNEKLF

cdr3_length: 14
v_call: TRBV7-7
cdr3_aa: ASSPGWGTAGLTQY

cdr3_length: 13
v_call: TRBV15
cdr3_aa: ATSPGGIWYNEQF